By its share, the clone carrying this TCR beta chain is medium-sized. Its antigen is unknown. CD25-based Treg depletion was applied to purified naive CD4+ T cells. Study-wide findings and caveats: In terms of TCR gene usage, tumor memory CD4+ T cells clustered together with blood and lymph node memory CD4+ cells, as well as with lymph node naive CD4+ cells. Tumor-infiltrating Treg TCR alpha and beta sequences overlapped most with tumor naive CD4+ T cells, then blood naive.

Constant-region reverse primers amplified full-length variable regions, followed by semi-nested Nested Universal Primer A PCR. TCRdb passed the 5' RACE reads through MiXCR, listing each CDR3 protein once. The data show about 7,000 distinct CDR3 sequences, 40% to 60% seen once. The germline V gene encodes CDR1 SQVTM and CDR2 ANQGSEA. This CDR3 has 11 amino acids. V was trimmed by 4 bases and J by 7 bases, leaving 8 bases between them. V gene TRBV29-1 combines with J gene TRBJ2-4; D is undetermined. Material for sequencing was naive CD4+ T cells sorted from a lymph node. Subset meaning: naive CD4+ T cells, CD4+CD45RA+CD25-. This receptor was obtained from a female donor with breast cancer. This chain's CDR3 is CSVGIGNIQYF. In nucleotides, the CDR3 is TGCAGCGTTGGGATAGGGAACATTCAGTACTTC.